A selection of T cell receptor beta chains follows, all from one sample in a study. Each CDR3 protein is one row after TCRdb ran MiXCR on the RT-PCR reads. The sample has about 700,000 distinct CDR3 sequences, more than 13% seen once. The sample consisted of memory CD4+ T cells from blood. Receptor source: a female donor in good health, serving as a healthy control. Both conserved end residues are part of each CDR3. Fields, in order: V gene, J gene, D gene, clone size, CDR3 DNA, CDR3 protein. The D gene is left open where the match is weak. Rows give clone size only sometimes, using once, few, many, or a class for an expanded clone.

V gene: TRBV20-1
J gene: TRBJ2-3
D gene: .
clone size: .
CDR3 DNA: TGCAGTGCGCCGACTAGTTTGAGGGGAACGCAGTATTTT
CDR3 protein: CSAPTSLRGTQYF

V gene: TRBV6-2/TRBV6-3
J gene: TRBJ1-1
D gene: .
clone size: many
CDR3 DNA: TGTGCCAGCAGTACGATCCTCGGGGGGCCAGGGTTTTTGGCTAGAACTGAAGCTTTCTTT
CDR3 protein: CASSTILGGPGFLARTEAFF

V gene: TRBV10-1
J gene: TRBJ2-3
D gene: .
clone size: many
CDR3 DNA: TGCGCCAGCAGTGAATATACGAGGGGGCAGTATTTT
CDR3 protein: CASSEYTRGQYF

V gene: TRBV11-2
J gene: TRBJ1-2
D gene: .
clone size: .
CDR3 DNA: TGTGCCAGCAGTTCCCCTGAGGGCCGCTATGGCTACACCTTC
CDR3 protein: CASSSPEGRYGYTF

V gene: TRBV6-5
J gene: TRBJ2-1
D gene: .
clone size: .
CDR3 DNA: TGTGCCAGCAGTTACTCGGTTATAGTTCGTAATGAGCAGTTCTTC
CDR3 protein: CASSYSVIVRNEQFF

V gene: TRBV20-1
J gene: TRBJ2-3
D gene: TRBD1
clone size: .
CDR3 DNA: TGCAGTGCTGGCGGGACAGGGGGCGCAGATACGCAGTATTTT
CDR3 protein: CSAGGTGGADTQYF

V gene: TRBV4-2
J gene: TRBJ2-7
D gene: TRBD2
clone size: .
CDR3 DNA: TGTGCCAGCAGCCAAGATGGGGGACTACAGTACTTC
CDR3 protein: CASSQDGGLQYF

V gene: TRBV7-2
J gene: TRBJ2-1
D gene: .
clone size: .
CDR3 DNA: TGTGCCAGCAGCTTAAAGGTAGACCCCTACAATGAGCAGTTCTTC
CDR3 protein: CASSLKVDPYNEQFF

V gene: TRBV29-1
J gene: TRBJ1-4
D gene: .
clone size: many
CDR3 DNA: TGCAGCGTACCAGGGGAAGGACAGCTGTTTTTT
CDR3 protein: CSVPGEGQLFF

V gene: TRBV20-1
J gene: TRBJ1-5
D gene: .
clone size: many
CDR3 DNA: TGCAGTGCTAGAGTTCAGGGTGGCTTGACGCCCCAGCATTTT
CDR3 protein: CSARVQGGLTPQHF

V gene: TRBV20-1
J gene: TRBJ1-2
D gene: .
clone size: many
CDR3 DNA: TGCAGTGCCCACTCTGAGGGAGGAGGTCCTTATGGCTACACCTTC
CDR3 protein: CSAHSEGGGPYGYTF

V gene: TRBV20-1
J gene: TRBJ2-6
D gene: .
clone size: many
CDR3 DNA: TGCAGTGCTAGACCTGGGGCCAACGTCCTGACTTTC
CDR3 protein: CSARPGANVLTF

V gene: TRBV4-3
J gene: TRBJ1-1
D gene: .
clone size: many
CDR3 DNA: TGCGCCAGCAGCCAAGAACTTAGGACCAGGCTAGAAGCTTTCTTT
CDR3 protein: CASSQELRTRLEAFF

V gene: TRBV9
J gene: TRBJ2-2
D gene: .
clone size: .
CDR3 DNA: TGTGCCAGCAGCGTGACGGGGACATCGGGCCACGGGGAGCTGTTTTTT
CDR3 protein: CASSVTGTSGHGELFF

V gene: TRBV30
J gene: TRBJ1-1
D gene: .
clone size: .
CDR3 DNA: TGTGCCTGGACTGGGAGGGGCGCGGGCACTGAAGCTTTCTTT
CDR3 protein: CAWTGRGAGTEAFF

V gene: TRBV20-1
J gene: TRBJ1-1
D gene: TRBD1
clone size: few
CDR3 DNA: TGCAGTGCCTCATCCCCTCAGGGGGCACGAGCTTTCTTT
CDR3 protein: CSASSPQGARAFF

V gene: TRBV20-1
J gene: TRBJ2-1
D gene: .
clone size: few
CDR3 DNA: TGCAGTGCGTTCTGGACTATCTCCTACAATGAGCAGTTCTTC
CDR3 protein: CSAFWTISYNEQFF

V gene: TRBV27
J gene: TRBJ1-2
D gene: .
clone size: .
CDR3 DNA: TGTGTCAGCAGTTTATCGACCCCAGGGGCTAACTATGGCTACACCTTC
CDR3 protein: CVSSLSTPGANYGYTF

V gene: TRBV9
J gene: TRBJ2-1
D gene: TRBD2
clone size: few
CDR3 DNA: TGTGCCAGCAGCGGGGGTAGCGGGGGATACAATGAGCAGTTCTTC
CDR3 protein: CASSGGSGGYNEQFF

V gene: TRBV7-9
J gene: TRBJ2-7
D gene: .
clone size: once
CDR3 DNA: TGTGCCAGCAGCTTATGGGTAGGGAGTTACTCCTACGAGCAGTACTTC
CDR3 protein: CASSLWVGSYSYEQYF

V gene: TRBV9
J gene: TRBJ1-6
D gene: .
clone size: .
CDR3 DNA: TGTGCCAGCAGCCATCAGGGTGGATTCGGCTCACCCCTCCACTTT
CDR3 protein: CASSHQGGFGSPLHF

V gene: TRBV4-3
J gene: TRBJ2-1
D gene: .
clone size: few
CDR3 DNA: TGCGCCAGCAGCCATTCGGGAGTGTCCTACAATGAGCAGTTCTTC
CDR3 protein: CASSHSGVSYNEQFF

V gene: TRBV27
J gene: TRBJ1-5
D gene: .
clone size: few
CDR3 DNA: TGTGCCAGCAGTCCTTCCGGGGGGCCCCAGCATTTT
CDR3 protein: CASSPSGGPQHF

V gene: TRBV27
J gene: TRBJ2-1
D gene: .
clone size: many
CDR3 DNA: TGTGCCAGCAGTTTATCCCACGCGAGTAGTTATGAGTTCTTC
CDR3 protein: CASSLSHASSYEFF

V gene: TRBV20-1
J gene: TRBJ2-5
D gene: TRBD2
clone size: .
CDR3 DNA: TGCAGTGCTAGAGGCAAGGGGGCTAGCGGGAGGGGGCAAGAGACCCAGTACTTC
CDR3 protein: CSARGKGASGRGQETQYF

V gene: TRBV3-1
J gene: TRBJ2-3
D gene: TRBD1
clone size: .
CDR3 DNA: TGTGCCAGCATGCCGGGACAGGGGTTTGCAGATACGCAGTATTTT
CDR3 protein: CASMPGQGFADTQYF

V gene: TRBV20-1
J gene: TRBJ2-3
D gene: .
clone size: many
CDR3 DNA: TGCAGTGCTAGAGTGATAGATACGCAGTATTTT
CDR3 protein: CSARVIDTQYF

V gene: TRBV6-5
J gene: TRBJ1-5
D gene: .
clone size: many
CDR3 DNA: TGTGCCAGCAGTCCGTCTTTTTATCAGCCCCAGCATTTT
CDR3 protein: CASSPSFYQPQHF

V gene: TRBV2
J gene: TRBJ2-5
D gene: .
clone size: .
CDR3 DNA: TGTGCCAGCAGTGATTTGGTAGTGGGACAGACCCAGTACTTC
CDR3 protein: CASSDLVVGQTQYF

V gene: TRBV21-1
J gene: TRBJ2-3
D gene: .
clone size: .
CDR3 DNA: TGTGCCAGCAGCTCTCGGACTAACCCAAAGGATACGCAGTATTTT
CDR3 protein: CASSSRTNPKDTQYF

V gene: TRBV25-1
J gene: TRBJ2-1
D gene: .
clone size: .
CDR3 DNA: TGTGCCAGCAGTGGGTATCGTAACAATGAGCAGTTCTTC
CDR3 protein: CASSGYRNNEQFF

V gene: TRBV5-1
J gene: TRBJ2-7
D gene: TRBD2
clone size: .
CDR3 DNA: TGCGCCAGCAGCTTGGCGGTAGCGGGAGGGCCTCCCTACGAGCAGTACTTC
CDR3 protein: CASSLAVAGGPPYEQYF

V gene: TRBV3-1
J gene: TRBJ2-1
D gene: .
clone size: .
CDR3 DNA: TGTGCCAGCAGCCGTGGGACCAACAATGAGCAGTTCTTC
CDR3 protein: CASSRGTNNEQFF

V gene: TRBV12-3/TRBV12-4
J gene: TRBJ2-3
D gene: TRBD2
clone size: .
CDR3 DNA: TGTGCCAGCAGACCAACTAGCGGGAGTGGCACAGATACGCAGTATTTT
CDR3 protein: CASRPTSGSGTDTQYF

V gene: TRBV4-3
J gene: TRBJ1-1
D gene: .
clone size: .
CDR3 DNA: TGCGCCAGCAGCCAAGCAGTTCGGGTTTCCAGTACTGAAGCTTTCTTT
CDR3 protein: CASSQAVRVSSTEAFF

V gene: TRBV6-6
J gene: TRBJ2-1
D gene: TRBD2
clone size: few
CDR3 DNA: TGTGCCAGCAGATCTAGCGGGGGCGATTGGGGTGAGCAGTTCTTC
CDR3 protein: CASRSSGGDWGEQFF

V gene: TRBV27
J gene: TRBJ1-1
D gene: .
clone size: few
CDR3 DNA: TGTGCCAGCCTCGATCTGGTGAACACTGAAGCTTTCTTT
CDR3 protein: CASLDLVNTEAFF

V gene: TRBV20-1
J gene: TRBJ1-2
D gene: .
clone size: few
CDR3 DNA: TGCAGTGTAAGGGAGTCCAATCTCTATGGCTACACCTTC
CDR3 protein: CSVRESNLYGYTF

V gene: TRBV25-1
J gene: TRBJ1-4
D gene: .
clone size: .
CDR3 DNA: TGTGCCAGCAGTGAATCGGGGGGCGGGAATGAAAAACTGTTTTTT
CDR3 protein: CASSESGGGNEKLFF

V gene: TRBV28
J gene: TRBJ2-5
D gene: .
clone size: .
CDR3 DNA: TGTGCCAGCAGTTTATACGACGGGACCCAGTACTTC
CDR3 protein: CASSLYDGTQYF

V gene: TRBV11-2
J gene: TRBJ2-7
D gene: .
clone size: .
CDR3 DNA: TGTGCCAGCAGCTTAGATCCAAGACAGTCCTACGAGCAGTACTTC
CDR3 protein: CASSLDPRQSYEQYF

V gene: TRBV3-1
J gene: TRBJ2-7
D gene: TRBD2
clone size: few
CDR3 DNA: TGTGCCAGCAGCTTGAGACTAGGCGGGAGAGCCGAGCAGTACTTC
CDR3 protein: CASSLRLGGRAEQYF

V gene: TRBV20-1
J gene: TRBJ2-5
D gene: TRBD2
clone size: many
CDR3 DNA: TGCAGTGCCAGGACTAGCGGGAGGGAGGAGACCCAGTACTTC
CDR3 protein: CSARTSGREETQYF

V gene: TRBV16
J gene: TRBJ2-1
D gene: .
clone size: .
CDR3 DNA: TGTGCCAGCAGCCAATTACTAGCCACCTACAATGAGCAGTTCTTC
CDR3 protein: CASSQLLATYNEQFF

V gene: TRBV30
J gene: TRBJ2-2
D gene: .
clone size: .
CDR3 DNA: TGTGCCTCGACGGGCCGATTAAGAGGTGCCGGGGAGCTGTTTTTT
CDR3 protein: CASTGRLRGAGELFF